A selection of T cell receptor beta chains follows, all from one sample in a study of blood T cell repertoires in COVID-19. Generated by immunoSEQ multiplex PCR, the TCRdb table keeps only in-frame clones and is missing some. The sample shows approximately 110,000 clones, about two thirds of them seen only once. Sequenced sample: peripheral blood. The origin of the receptors is a human donor with acute or convalescent COVID-19. The donor label of this sample is uncertain. CDR3s include the opening cysteine and the closing phenylalanine or tryptophan.

V	CDR3
TRBV11-2	CASSRIALETQYF
TRBV6-5	CASSLTLAGGGTQYF
TRBV4-2	CASSQDSGLINGETQYF
TRBV7-8	CASSLSGGYYGYTF
TRBV7-6	CASRLRNQPQHF
TRBV28	CASSSDLRDRVSGANVLTF
TRBV10-3	CAISGTGGSVNTEAFF
TRBV6-5	CASRKPTGTGELFF
TRBV6-5	CASSFQAGGPDTQYF
TRBV4-1	CASSQDSGVYTEAFF
TRBV7-2	CASSSWTGGWTQYF
TRBV24-1	CATSDSGTGGYSNQPQHF
TRBV12-5	CASGLATGSMMPQHF
TRBV21-1	CASTGPGQTYEQYF
TRBV28	CASSSGRPEAFF
TRBV2	CASSIDRGGYEQYF
TRBV7-6	CASSPWAVQETQYF
TRBV7-9	CASSFSGTILNTGELFF
TRBV19	CASSMWEVPEAFF
TRBV5-1	CASSSKPQGDYGYTF
TRBV14	CASSQTLAGVQETQYF
TRBV24-1	CATSDPTGRNEQFF
TRBV28	CASSFDRNQPQHF
TRBV5-1	CASSSIPGGRDTGELFF
TRBV10-2	CASGKERVQETQYF